The clone carrying this T cell receptor (beta chain) was seen once. Its antigen remains unidentified. Using immunoSEQ multiplex PCR, the repertoire was profiled, and TCRdb retains in-frame clones only, with some absent. Among tens of thousands of clones, roughly 70% were seen once, and the ten largest hold 15% to 20%. The sample originates from a study of vaccination effects on CD4 cells after COVID-19. The CDR3 is 13 residues long. Germline CDR1 reads LGHDT; CDR2 reads YNNKEL (reference sequence). Trimming took 1 base from V and 5 from J, leaving 8 bases between them. CD4+ T cells specific for antigen were expanded with viral peptide pools by the ViraFEST assay before sequencing. Cultured cells yielded isolated CD4+ T cells after around 10 days. Vaccinated recipients, who were negative for nucleocapsid antibodies, had no history of SARS-CoV-2 infection. Cultures received IL-2 medium that replaced half the medium on days 3 and 7.

This receptor was identified in a human donor who received a COVID-19 vaccine. Here the sequenced sample was CD4+ T cells from PBMCs cultured with SARS-CoV-2 spike peptides, taken before COVID-19 vaccination. The chain is built from TRBV3-1 (or the pseudogene TRBV3-2) and TRBJ2-5; a weak D match, TRBD1 (6 bases). The CDR3 region has the DNA TGTGCCAGCAGCCAAGCAGGGGTCGAGACCCAGTACTTC. Protein: CASSQAGVETQYF.